The clone carrying this T cell receptor beta chain was detected a few times. These data come from a study of T-cell reconstitution after alpha-beta-depleted transplantation in children. The TCRbeta library incorporated unique molecular identifiers. MiXCR, applied by TCRdb to the PCR reads, yields one record per CDR3 protein. The sample has about half a million distinct CDR3 sequences, about 12% seen once; the top ten hold roughly 5.4%. Specimen: PBMCs from the stem cell graft donor, collected from the stem cell graft. The receptor was isolated from a human donor who donated a stem cell graft to a child with combined immunodeficiency.

The CDR3 protein is CASSYSTGAEAFF. CDR3 sequence (DNA): TGTGCCAGCAGTTACTCGACGGGAGCTGAAGCTTTCTTT. The chain uses TRBV6-5 and TRBJ1-1; D is unresolved. Germline V gives CDR1 MNHEY, CDR2 SVGAGI. This CDR3 comprises 13 residues. Deletions cut 0 bases from V and 6 bases from J, with 8 bases between.